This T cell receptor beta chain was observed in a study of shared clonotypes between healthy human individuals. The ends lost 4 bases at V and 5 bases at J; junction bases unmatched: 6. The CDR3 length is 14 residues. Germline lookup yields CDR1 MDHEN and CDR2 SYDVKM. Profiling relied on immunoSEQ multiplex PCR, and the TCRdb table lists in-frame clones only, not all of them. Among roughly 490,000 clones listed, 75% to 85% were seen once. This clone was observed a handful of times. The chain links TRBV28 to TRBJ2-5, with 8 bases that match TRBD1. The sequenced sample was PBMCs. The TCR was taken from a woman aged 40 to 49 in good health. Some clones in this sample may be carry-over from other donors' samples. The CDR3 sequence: CASSSRTGLETQYF. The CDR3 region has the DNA TGTGCCAGCAGTTCCCGGACAGGGCTGGAGACCCAGTACTTC.